These T cell receptor beta chains were read from a single sample in a study of STAT5B mutations in CD4+ large granular lymphocyte leukemia. Data came from immunoSEQ multiplex PCR; TCRdb stores just in-frame clones and leaves some out. The table includes under 35,000 clones, 76% detected once. Sequencing was performed on CD4+ T cells from blood buffy coats. Every receptor here comes from a human donor in good health. Each CDR3 is given with its conserved first and last residue. Fields, in order: CDR3 DNA, CDR3 protein, D gene, clone size, V gene, J gene. A D gene is named only where the DNA matches it firmly. The size field is filled for only some rows; it gives once, few, many or a size class.

CDR3nt: TGCGCCAGCAGTCCACAGGGGGGCTATGGCTACACCTTC
CDR3aa: CASSPQGGYGYTF
d_gene: TRBD1
abundance: -
v_gene: TRBV5-1
j_gene: TRBJ1-2

CDR3nt: TGTGCCAGCAGCGAGGCTAGCGGAACCGCCCAAGAGACCCAGTACTTC
CDR3aa: CASSEASGTAQETQYF
d_gene: TRBD2
abundance: -
v_gene: TRBV9
j_gene: TRBJ2-5

CDR3nt: TGTGCCAGCAGCTGGGCGGGCCACGAGCAGTACTTC
CDR3aa: CASSWAGHEQYF
d_gene: -
abundance: few
v_gene: TRBV7-8
j_gene: TRBJ2-7

CDR3nt: TGTGCCAGCAGCTCCATCGTGGGTGAGCAGTTCTTC
CDR3aa: CASSSIVGEQFF
d_gene: -
abundance: -
v_gene: TRBV7-9
j_gene: TRBJ2-1

CDR3nt: TGCAGTGCTCCCCGCCTACGCGGCTACACCTTC
CDR3aa: CSAPRLRGYTF
d_gene: -
abundance: few
v_gene: TRBV20-1
j_gene: TRBJ1-2

CDR3nt: TGTGCCAGCAGCTACGAGGGCAATACGCAGTATTTT
CDR3aa: CASSYEGNTQYF
d_gene: -
abundance: -
v_gene: TRBV7-2
j_gene: TRBJ2-3

CDR3nt: TGCGCCAGCACCCTAACGGCGGGGGGTGCTAATGAAAAACTGTTTTTT
CDR3aa: CASTLTAGGANEKLFF
d_gene: -
abundance: few
v_gene: TRBV5-1
j_gene: TRBJ1-4

CDR3nt: TGTGCCAGCAGCCCCCTGACAGGGGCGAGCCACTATGGCTACACCTTC
CDR3aa: CASSPLTGASHYGYTF
d_gene: TRBD1
abundance: -
v_gene: TRBV11-2
j_gene: TRBJ1-2

CDR3nt: TGTGCCAGCAGCCAAAATAGGCCGTGGGGTGAGCAGTTCTTC
CDR3aa: CASSQNRPWGEQFF
d_gene: -
abundance: -
v_gene: TRBV5-8
j_gene: TRBJ2-1

CDR3nt: TGTGCCTGGAGCCCAGGGGACTATGGCTACACCTTC
CDR3aa: CAWSPGDYGYTF
d_gene: -
abundance: few
v_gene: TRBV30
j_gene: TRBJ1-2

CDR3nt: TGTGCCAGCCGCCGCCTAGGGACCACCGGGGAGCTGTTTTTT
CDR3aa: CASRRLGTTGELFF
d_gene: -
abundance: few
v_gene: TRBV4-2
j_gene: TRBJ2-2

CDR3nt: TGTGCCAGCAGCGAGGGACTAGCGGGGGCCCGAGGGACCCAGTACTTC
CDR3aa: CASSEGLAGARGTQYF
d_gene: TRBD2
abundance: -
v_gene: TRBV2
j_gene: TRBJ2-5

CDR3nt: TGTGCCATCAGTGATGAGGACAAGCTAATGGAGAACACTGAAGCTTTCTTT
CDR3aa: CAISDEDKLMENTEAFF
d_gene: -
abundance: once
v_gene: TRBV10-3
j_gene: TRBJ1-1

CDR3nt: TGTGCCAGCAGGGGGACGGGACAGCAGGCGCGGGGGGAGCAGTTCTTC
CDR3aa: CASRGTGQQARGEQFF
d_gene: -
abundance: -
v_gene: TRBV11-2
j_gene: TRBJ2-1

CDR3nt: TGTGCCAGCGAAGGGAACGGATCACCCCTCCACTTT
CDR3aa: CASEGNGSPLHF
d_gene: -
abundance: -
v_gene: TRBV7-2
j_gene: TRBJ1-6

CDR3nt: TGTGCCAGCAGTGAAGACCGCAAGGGTGGAACAGCCTATGGCTACACCTTC
CDR3aa: CASSEDRKGGTAYGYTF
d_gene: -
abundance: -
v_gene: TRBV6-1
j_gene: TRBJ1-2

CDR3nt: TGTGCCAGTAGTATTTCTAGCAATCAGCCCCAGCATTTT
CDR3aa: CASSISSNQPQHF
d_gene: -
abundance: -
v_gene: TRBV19
j_gene: TRBJ1-5

CDR3nt: TGTGCCAGCAGTGAACCGGGCATGAACACTGAAGCTTTCTTT
CDR3aa: CASSEPGMNTEAFF
d_gene: -
abundance: -
v_gene: TRBV6-1
j_gene: TRBJ1-1

CDR3nt: TGTGCCAGCAGCTTAGGGGCCGGGGAGCTGTTTTTT
CDR3aa: CASSLGAGELFF
d_gene: -
abundance: -
v_gene: TRBV7-9
j_gene: TRBJ2-2

CDR3nt: TGTGCCACCAGCCCTGAGGGACGCCTCAATCAGCCCCAGCATTTT
CDR3aa: CATSPEGRLNQPQHF
d_gene: -
abundance: -
v_gene: TRBV15
j_gene: TRBJ1-5